This T cell receptor (beta chain) appears in the sequencing data of a study of blood T cell repertoires in COVID-19. Study at large: Specimens from acute and convalescent COVID-19 originated in the United States, Italy and Spain. The cDNA or gDNA used as material had been derived from T cells, B-cell-depleted T cells, or PBMCs.

In its sample, this clone was seen once. From germline, CDR1 is SGHNT and CDR2 YENEEA. CDR3 length: 15 residues. V lost 6 bases, J lost 4 bases, and 18 bases lay in between. In the original processing: Counts of nucleated cells, estimated from reference gene primer amplification, were obtained. Measured with immunoSEQ multiplex PCR; TCRdb has only the in-frame clones, and not every one. V and J calls and clone size are given by that table; D and trimming were obtained from the DNA. Of 30,000 to 45,000 clones detected, about 91% appear once; the ten largest clones hold around 4.9%. The sample was peripheral blood. This receptor was taken from a woman between 70 and 85 years old with active COVID-19. The chain is built from TRBV11-3 and TRBJ2-5; a weak D match, TRBD1 (6 bases). The CDR3 sequence: CASREGDGGGETQYF. As DNA, the CDR3 is TGTGCCAGCAGAGAGGGGGACGGCGGCGGAGAGACCCAGTACTTC.